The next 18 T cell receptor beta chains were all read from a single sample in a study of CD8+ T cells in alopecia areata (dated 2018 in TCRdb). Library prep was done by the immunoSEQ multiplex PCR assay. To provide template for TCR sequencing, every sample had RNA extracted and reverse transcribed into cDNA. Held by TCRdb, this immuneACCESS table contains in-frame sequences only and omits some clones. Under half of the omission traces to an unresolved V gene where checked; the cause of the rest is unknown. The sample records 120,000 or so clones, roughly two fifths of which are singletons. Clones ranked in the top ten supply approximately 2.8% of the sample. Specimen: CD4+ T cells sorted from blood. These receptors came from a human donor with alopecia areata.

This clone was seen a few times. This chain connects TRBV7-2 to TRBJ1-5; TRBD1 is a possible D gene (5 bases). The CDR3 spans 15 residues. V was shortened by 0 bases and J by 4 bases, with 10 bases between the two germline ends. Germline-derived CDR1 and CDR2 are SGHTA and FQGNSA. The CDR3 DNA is TGTGCCAGCAGCTTAGCGGCGACAGCGAATCAGCCCCAGCATTTT. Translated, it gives CASSLAATANQPQHF.

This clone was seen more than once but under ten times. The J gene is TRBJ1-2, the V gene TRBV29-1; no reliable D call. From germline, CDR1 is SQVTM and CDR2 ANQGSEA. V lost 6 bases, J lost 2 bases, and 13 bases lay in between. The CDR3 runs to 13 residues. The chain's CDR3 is CSVSWAGNYGYTF. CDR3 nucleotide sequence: TGCAGCGTATCCTGGGCGGGCAACTATGGCTACACCTTC.

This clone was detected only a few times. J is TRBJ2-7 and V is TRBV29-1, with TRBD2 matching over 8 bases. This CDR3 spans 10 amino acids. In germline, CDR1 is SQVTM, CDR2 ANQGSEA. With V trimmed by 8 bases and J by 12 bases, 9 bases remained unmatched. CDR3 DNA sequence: TGCAGCCTTTTACAGCGGGAGTGGTACTTC. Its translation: CSLLQREWYF.

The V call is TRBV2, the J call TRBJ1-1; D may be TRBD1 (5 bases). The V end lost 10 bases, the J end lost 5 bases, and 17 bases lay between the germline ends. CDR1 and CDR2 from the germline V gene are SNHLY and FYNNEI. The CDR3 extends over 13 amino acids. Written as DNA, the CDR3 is TGTGCCATCCGGGGGAGGGAAGGGACTGAAGCTTTCTTT. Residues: CAIRGREGTEAFF.

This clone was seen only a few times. CDR3 nucleotides: TGCGCCAGCAGCTTGAAAACAGAGAGGAACACTGAAGCTTTCTTT. Its translation: CASSLKTERNTEAFF. The V call is TRBV5-1, the J call TRBJ1-1; D gene uncertain. This CDR3 is built from 15 residues. Looked up from germline, CDR1 is SGHRS and CDR2 is YFSETQ. V shed 1 base and J shed 1 base, with 11 bases lying between them.

The DNA of the CDR3 is TGCGCCAGCAGCTTGGGGGACAGGAATAACAATGAGCAGTTCTTC. Translation: CASSLGDRNNNEQFF. V and J are TRBV5-1 and TRBJ2-1, with TRBD1 matching 8 bases. From germline, CDR1 is SGHRS and CDR2 YFSETQ. J gave up 5 bases and V 0 bases, and 4 bases lay outside the gene matches. This CDR3 is built from 15 residues.

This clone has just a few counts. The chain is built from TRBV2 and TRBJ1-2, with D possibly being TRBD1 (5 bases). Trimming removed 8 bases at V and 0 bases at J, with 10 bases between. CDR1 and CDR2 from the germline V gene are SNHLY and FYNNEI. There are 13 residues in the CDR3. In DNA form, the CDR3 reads TGTGCCAGCGAGAGACAGCCTAACTATGGCTACACCTTC. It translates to CASERQPNYGYTF.

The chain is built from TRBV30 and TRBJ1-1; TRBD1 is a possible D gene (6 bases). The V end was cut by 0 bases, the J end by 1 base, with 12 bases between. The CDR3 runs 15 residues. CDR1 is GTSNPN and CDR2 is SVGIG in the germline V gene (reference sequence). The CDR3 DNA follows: TGTGCCTGGAGTGTACAAGGGGGAAGGAACACTGAAGCTTTCTTT. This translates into CAWSVQGGRNTEAFF.

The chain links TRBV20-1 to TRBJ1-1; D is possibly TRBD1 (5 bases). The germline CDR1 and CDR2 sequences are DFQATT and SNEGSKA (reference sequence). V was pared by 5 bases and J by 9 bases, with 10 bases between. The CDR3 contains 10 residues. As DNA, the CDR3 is TGCAGTGCTCTGACAGTTAAAGCTTTCTTT. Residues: CSALTVKAFF.

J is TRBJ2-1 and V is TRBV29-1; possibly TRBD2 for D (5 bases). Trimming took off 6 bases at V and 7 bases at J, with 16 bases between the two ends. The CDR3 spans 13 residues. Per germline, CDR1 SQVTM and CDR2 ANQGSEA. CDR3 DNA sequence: TGCAGCGTCGGGAAGGTAGACTGGAATGAGCAGTTCTTC. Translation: CSVGKVDWNEQFF.

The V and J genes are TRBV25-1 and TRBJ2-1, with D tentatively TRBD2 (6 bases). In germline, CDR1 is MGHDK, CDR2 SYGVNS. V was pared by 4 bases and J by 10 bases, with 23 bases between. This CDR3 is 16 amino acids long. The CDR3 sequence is CASSARRELVMREQFF. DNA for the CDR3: TGTGCCAGCAGTGCGAGGAGGGAACTGGTTATGAGAGAGCAGTTCTTC.

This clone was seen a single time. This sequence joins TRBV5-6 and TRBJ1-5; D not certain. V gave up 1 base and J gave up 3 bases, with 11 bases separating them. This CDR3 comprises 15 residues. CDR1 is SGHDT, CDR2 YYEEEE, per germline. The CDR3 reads CASSLYNRNNQPQHF. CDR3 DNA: TGTGCCAGCAGCTTGTACAATAGGAACAATCAGCCCCAGCATTTT.

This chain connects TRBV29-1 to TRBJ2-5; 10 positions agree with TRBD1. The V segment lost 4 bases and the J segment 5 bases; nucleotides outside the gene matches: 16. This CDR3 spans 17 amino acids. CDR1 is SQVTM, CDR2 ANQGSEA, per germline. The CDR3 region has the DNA TGCAGCGTTGCCCCCGGACAGGGGGTCTCAGTGGGGGAGACCCAGTACTTC. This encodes CSVAPGQGVSVGETQYF.

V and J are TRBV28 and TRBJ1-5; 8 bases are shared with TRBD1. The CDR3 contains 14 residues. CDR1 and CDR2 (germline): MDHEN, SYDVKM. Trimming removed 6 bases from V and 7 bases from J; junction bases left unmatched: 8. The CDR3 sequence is CASRTDRGNQPQHF. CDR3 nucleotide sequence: TGTGCCAGCAGGACAGACAGGGGAAACCAGCCCCAGCATTTT.

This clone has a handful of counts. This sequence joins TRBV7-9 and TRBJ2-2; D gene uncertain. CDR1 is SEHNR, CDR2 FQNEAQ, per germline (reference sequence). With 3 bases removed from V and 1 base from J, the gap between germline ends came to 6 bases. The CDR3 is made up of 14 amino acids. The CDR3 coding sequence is TGTGCCAGCAGCTTCGAGCGGAACACCGGGGAGCTGTTTTTT. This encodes CASSFERNTGELFF.

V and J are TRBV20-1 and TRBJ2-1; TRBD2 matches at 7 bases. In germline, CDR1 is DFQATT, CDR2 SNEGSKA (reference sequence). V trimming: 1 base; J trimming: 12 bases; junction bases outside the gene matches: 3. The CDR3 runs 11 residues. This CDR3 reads CSARGLAAQFF. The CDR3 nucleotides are TGCAGTGCTAGAGGGCTAGCGGCGCAGTTCTTC.

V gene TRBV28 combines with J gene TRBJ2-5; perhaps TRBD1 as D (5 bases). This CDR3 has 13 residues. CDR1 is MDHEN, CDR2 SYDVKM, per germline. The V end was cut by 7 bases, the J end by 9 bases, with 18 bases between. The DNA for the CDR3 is TGTGCCAGCACCGGACCGGGCCCCAGGGCCCAGTACTTC. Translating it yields CASTGPGPRAQYF.

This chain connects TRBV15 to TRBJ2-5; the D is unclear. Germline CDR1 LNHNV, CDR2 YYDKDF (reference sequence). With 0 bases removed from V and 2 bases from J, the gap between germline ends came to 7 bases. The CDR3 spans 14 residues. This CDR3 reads CATSRDQAQETQYF. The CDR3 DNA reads TGTGCCACCAGCAGAGATCAGGCTCAAGAGACCCAGTACTTC.